The 7 T cell receptor beta chains reported below all come from one sample, sequenced in a study of blood T cell repertoires in COVID-19. Sequencing used immunoSEQ multiplex PCR; TCRdb keeps in-frame clones, though not all of them. In the table there are under 250,000 clones, 70% to 90% of which are singletons. The sequenced sample consisted of peripheral blood. Source of these receptors: an elderly man with acute or convalescent COVID-19.

The CDR3 sequence: CASSPMTVHTGELFF. The CDR3 DNA reads as TGTGCCAGCTCACCGATGACAGTTCATACCGGGGAGCTGTTTTTT. J is TRBJ2-2 and V is TRBV18; perhaps TRBD1 as D (5 bases). This CDR3 contains 15 residues. Germline CDR1 reads KGHSH; CDR2 reads LQKENI. The V gene lost 3 bases and the J gene lost 5 bases, with 13 bases spanning the gap.

The chain recombines TRBV7-9 with TRBJ1-2; no clear D. Germline loops: CDR1 SEHNR, CDR2 FQNEAQ (reference sequence). This CDR3 region has 13 residues. Trimming removed 5 bases at V and 7 bases at J, with 14 bases between. CDR3 DNA sequence: TGTGCCAGCAGCACATCAGTGGAGGGTGGCTACACCTTC. This sequence encodes CASSTSVEGGYTF. The whole variable domain, filled in from reference TRBV7-9 and TRBJ1-2, reads DTGVSQNPRHKITKRGQNVTFRCDPISEHNRLYWYRQTLGQGPEFLTYFQNEAQLEKSRLLSDRFSAERPKGSFSTLEIQRTEQGDSAMYLCASSTSVEGGYTFGSGTRLTVV.

The chain couples TRBV5-1 to TRBJ2-5; 7 bases map to TRBD1. The V and J ends lost 4 bases and 6 bases, in that order; junction bases with no gene match: 12. The CDR3 consists of 15 residues. Germline CDR1 reads SGHRS; CDR2 reads YFSETQ. CDR3 nucleotides: TGCGCCAGCAGCACTTCCCGACAGGGTACGAAGACCCAGTACTTC. The encoded protein is CASSTSRQGTKTQYF.

This chain connects TRBV10-1 to TRBJ2-1; 10 positions match TRBD2. Germline V gene sequence: CDR1 WNHNN, CDR2 SYGVQD (reference sequence). Trimming at V came to 2 bases and at J to 5 bases, leaving 6 bases not matched to a gene. The CDR3 has 16 amino acids. The DNA of the CDR3 is TGCGCCAGCAGTGAGGGCACTAGCGGGGCCAACAATGAGCAGTTCTTC. Translated, it gives CASSEGTSGANNEQFF.

This clone occurred once. The chain links TRBV7-2 to TRBJ2-3; D perhaps matches TRBD2 (5 bases). Trimming removed 3 bases from V and 6 bases from J, with 10 bases in between. This CDR3 has 13 residues. The germline V gene encodes CDR1 SGHTA and CDR2 FQGNSA. CDR3 sequence reads: CASSLTMGDTQYF. The DNA of the CDR3 is TGTGCCAGCAGCTTGACTATGGGGGATACGCAGTATTTT.

CDR3 region: CASNRGGNEQFF. The CDR3 DNA reads as TGTGCCAGTAACAGGGGAGGCAATGAGCAGTTCTTC. The gene calls are TRBV6-6 and TRBJ2-1, with D possibly matching TRBD1 (7 bases). With 9 bases removed from V and 6 bases from J, the gap between germline ends came to 12 bases. The CDR3 is 12 amino acids. The germline V gene has CDR1 MNHNY and CDR2 SVGAGI (reference sequence).

The rearrangement joins TRBV3-1 (or the pseudogene TRBV3-2) to TRBJ2-5; D gene uncertain. The V and J ends lost 4 bases and 2 bases respectively, with 17 bases between them. Germline V gene data show CDR1 as LGHDT and CDR2 as YNNKEL (reference sequence). The CDR3 is made up of 16 amino acids. The CDR3 reads CASSLSSPRVQETQYF. CDR3 DNA: TGTGCCAGCAGCCTATCTTCCCCCCGCGTGCAAGAGACCCAGTACTTC.